Listed below are T cell receptor beta chains from one sample, sequenced in a study of vaccination and CD4 T cells after COVID-19. The antigens of these receptors remain unknown. MiXCR, applied by TCRdb to the PCR reads, yields one record per CDR3 protein. The sample has 6,500 to 8,500 distinct CDR3 sequences, 30% to 40% seen once; the top ten hold about 19%. Sequenced material: CD4+ T cells from blood, cultured in vitro. These receptors were obtained from a human donor in good health. CDR3s leave out the opening cysteine and the closing phenylalanine or tryptophan.

CDR3aa: ATAQGNTGELF
v_gene: TRBV6-1
j_gene: TRBJ2-2

CDR3aa: ASSDIGQGTDTQY
v_gene: TRBV6-4
j_gene: TRBJ2-3

CDR3aa: ASSLYAAGAGELF
v_gene: TRBV11-3
j_gene: TRBJ2-2

CDR3aa: ASSSTDANTRKLF
v_gene: TRBV6-1
j_gene: TRBJ1-4

CDR3aa: ASTQNRGPNQPQH
v_gene: TRBV19
j_gene: TRBJ1-5

CDR3aa: ASSGTSGEQETQY
v_gene: TRBV19
j_gene: TRBJ2-5

CDR3aa: ASRAGGTLSYEQY
v_gene: TRBV7-2
j_gene: TRBJ2-7

CDR3aa: ASRDGTLSYNEQF
v_gene: TRBV2
j_gene: TRBJ2-1

CDR3aa: ASSRETGPGELF
v_gene: TRBV5-4
j_gene: TRBJ2-2

CDR3aa: SARSTNGGSWNEQF
v_gene: TRBV20-1
j_gene: TRBJ2-1

CDR3aa: ASSYSIYRTGYNEQF
v_gene: TRBV6-5
j_gene: TRBJ2-1

CDR3aa: ASSLVGRISANEQF
v_gene: TRBV5-4
j_gene: TRBJ2-1

CDR3aa: ASSLRGLEETQY
v_gene: TRBV27
j_gene: TRBJ2-5

CDR3aa: ASSIPGQLQYGYT
v_gene: TRBV19
j_gene: TRBJ1-2

CDR3aa: ASSRPGGANTEAF
v_gene: TRBV11-2
j_gene: TRBJ1-1